Shown below are 23 T cell receptor beta chains from a single sample sequenced in a study of T cells in Graves' hyperthyroidism and ophthalmopathy. RNA transcripts served as the template for amplifying TCR beta CDR3 regions. A set of HTBI primers served as the primers for a first-round RT-PCR of the TCR CDR3. TCRdb analysed the multiplex PCR reads with MiXCR anew, one entry per CDR3 protein. The sample comprises hundreds of thousands of distinct CDR3 sequences, roughly 22% of which are singletons, and under 55% rests with the top ten. Sequenced material: blood. The receptors come from a woman aged 70-85 years with Graves' ophthalmopathy.

This clonotype has only a few counts. The genes are TRBV15 and TRBJ1-4, with no clear D. CDR3 length: 17 amino acids. CDR1 and CDR2 from the germline V gene are LNHNV and YYDKDF (reference sequence). Between the trimmed V and J ends, which lost 2 bases and 7 bases, there was a span of 20 bases. For the CDR3, the DNA is TGTGCCACCAGCAGAAACCCGGATGGGCAATTATCTGAAAAACTGTTTTTT. It is translated as CATSRNPDGQLSEKLFF.

In this sample, this clonotype turned up a few times. This rearrangement joins TRBV30 to TRBJ2-7; 7 positions match TRBD2. V lost 4 bases, J lost 4 bases, and 7 bases stayed unmatched. Germline V gene sequence: CDR1 GTSNPN, CDR2 SVGIG (reference sequence). The CDR3 extends over 13 amino acids. DNA for the CDR3: TGTGCCTGGAAAAGCGGGAAGTATTACGAGCAGTACTTC. Translation gives CAWKSGKYYEQYF.

In its sample, this clonotype was seen many times. The chain carries TRBV12-3 or TRBV12-4 and TRBJ2-5; 10 bases agree with TRBD2. The CDR3 sequence is 17 residues long. V lost 6 bases to trimming and J lost 0 bases; unmatched junction nucleotides: 10. Here the CDR3 DNA reads TGTGCCAGCAGCTATTCTCCACTAGCGGGATACCAAGAGACCCAGTACTTC. It translates to CASSYSPLAGYQETQYF.

The table lists this clonotype with a count of one. V gene TRBV12-3 or TRBV12-4 combines with J gene TRBJ2-3; TRBD2 might be the D (5 bases). The V and J ends lost 3 bases and 3 bases respectively, with 10 bases between them. The CDR3 length is 14 residues. CDR3 protein: CASSFAGVTDTQYF. The DNA of the CDR3 is TGTGCCAGCAGTTTCGCCGGGGTGACAGATACGCAGTATTTT.

The rearrangement uses TRBV7-2 and TRBJ2-2; D is ambiguous. The CDR3 extends over 15 amino acids. CDR1 SGHTA and CDR2 FQGNSA come from the germline V gene. Trimming stripped 1 base from V and 5 bases from J, with 11 bases between. The CDR3 DNA reads as TGTGCCAGCAGCTTAGGGGGAACCGGTACCGGGGAGCTGTTTTTT. This encodes CASSLGGTGTGELFF.

In this sample, this clonotype turned up many times. V usage is TRBV10-3 and J usage is TRBJ1-1; perhaps TRBD1 as D (5 bases). Germline loops: CDR1 ENHRY, CDR2 SYGVKD. The CDR3 loop spans 14 amino acids. V was pared by 4 bases and J by 0 bases, with 9 bases between. CDR3: CAISAPGMNTEAFF. CDR3 DNA sequence: TGTGCCATCAGTGCGCCAGGGATGAACACTGAAGCTTTCTTT.

In this sample, this clonotype turned up many times. The chain uses TRBV28 and TRBJ2-3; 9 bases are a match to TRBD2. Germline CDR1 reads MDHEN; CDR2 reads SYDVKM. CDR3 length: 17 amino acids. V trimming: 4 bases; J trimming: 4 bases; junction bases outside the gene matches: 12. CDR3 sequence reads: CASSYVSGRRGADTQYF. The CDR3 DNA follows: TGTGCCAGCAGTTACGTTAGCGGGAGAAGGGGGGCAGATACGCAGTATTTT.

This clonotype was observed at least ten times. The CDR3 is CASSDRANTEAFF. CDR3 DNA sequence: TGTGCCAGTTCCGACAGGGCAAACACTGAAGCTTTCTTT. The rearrangement joins TRBV6-1 to TRBJ1-1; the match to TRBD1 covers 7 bases. The junction had 6 bases not matched to a gene; V was cut back by 9 bases and J by 2 bases. The CDR3 extends over 13 amino acids. Per the germline V gene, CDR1 is MNHNS and CDR2 is SASEGT.

This clonotype was counted between two and nine times. V is TRBV5-1 and J is TRBJ2-1; weak D call: TRBD2 (6 bases). Trimming took off 7 bases at V and 4 bases at J, with 18 bases between the two ends. The germline V gene encodes CDR1 SGHRS and CDR2 YFSETQ. The CDR3 is 15 amino acids. This chain's CDR3 is CASGLRLGDYNEQFF. In DNA form, the CDR3 reads TGCGCCAGCGGACTTCGACTAGGGGATTACAATGAGCAGTTCTTC.

This clonotype was picked up a small number of times. The rearrangement links TRBV20-1 to TRBJ2-7; TRBD1 might be the D (5 bases). This CDR3 spans 16 amino acids. V lost 2 bases and J lost 4, with 21 bases in between. The germline V gene has CDR1 DFQATT and CDR2 SNEGSKA (reference sequence). This chain's CDR3 is CSARLSGQGNVYEQYF. DNA for the CDR3: TGCAGTGCTAGACTGTCAGGGCAGGGAAACGTTTACGAGCAGTACTTC.

The J gene is TRBJ1-1, the V gene TRBV20-1; 8 bases map to TRBD1. Germline V CDR1 and CDR2: DFQATT, SNEGSKA (reference sequence). The ends lost 0 bases at V and 7 bases at J; junction bases unmatched: 10. The CDR3 is made up of 15 amino acids. As DNA, the CDR3 is TGCAGTGCTAGAGATTCTGGCAGGGGGCTTAGTGAAGCTTTCTTT. As protein: CSARDSGRGLSEAFF.

This chain joins TRBV7-9 and TRBJ2-2; TRBD1 is a possible D gene (6 bases). The germline gives CDR1 SEHNR, CDR2 FQNEAQ (reference sequence). This CDR3 comprises 13 residues. The V end lost 10 bases, the J end lost 7 bases, and 16 bases lay between the germline ends. CDR3 in amino acids: CATNREPGGELFF. CDR3 in DNA: TGTGCCACAAACAGGGAACCGGGCGGGGAGCTGTTTTTT.

The table lists this clonotype with many counts. V is TRBV7-2 and J is TRBJ2-3, with no clear D. Trimming removed 2 bases from V and 2 bases from J, with 8 bases in between. The germline V gene encodes CDR1 SGHTA and CDR2 FQGNSA. The CDR3 has 14 amino acids. This CDR3 reads CASSLQYHTDTQYF. The CDR3, as DNA: TGTGCCAGCAGCTTACAGTATCACACAGATACGCAGTATTTT. Full variable domain (missing parts from reference TRBV7-2 and TRBJ2-3): GAGVSQSPSNKVTEKGKDVELRCDPISGHTALYWYRQSLGQGLEFLIYFQGNSAPDKSGLPSDRFSAERTGGSVSTLTIQRTQQEDSAVYLCASSLQYHTDTQYFGPGTRLTVL.

The sample holds many counts of this clonotype. The chain employs TRBV3-1 and TRBJ1-2; D ambiguous. Germline lookup yields CDR1 LGHDT and CDR2 YNNKEL (reference sequence). V lost 6 bases, J lost 3 bases, and 14 bases lay in between. The length of the CDR3 is 14 residues. CDR3 residues: CASRPRTSYYGYTF. Here the CDR3 DNA reads TGTGCCAGCAGGCCGCGGACGTCCTACTATGGCTACACCTTC.

This rearrangement joins TRBV4-1 to TRBJ1-5; no reliable D call. CDR1 and CDR2 from the germline V gene are MGHRA and YSYEKL. The V end was cut by 0 bases, the J end by 6 bases, with 9 bases between. The CDR3 sequence is 14 residues long. As DNA, the CDR3 is TGCGCCAGCAGCCAAGATTGGGCCAGTCAGCCCCAGCATTTT. Amino acid sequence: CASSQDWASQPQHF.

This clonotype was detected only a few times. The V and J genes are TRBV6-1 and TRBJ2-3; 9 bases align to TRBD1. The V gene end was trimmed by 6 bases and the J gene end by 5 bases; junction bases not matched to a gene: 12. The germline CDR1 and CDR2 sequences are MNHNS and SASEGT. The CDR3 spans 16 residues. CDR3 nucleotide sequence: TGTGCCAGCAGAACAGGCGGGACAGGGTTTCTAGATACGCAGTATTTT. Protein: CASRTGGTGFLDTQYF.

This clonotype occurred many times. The chain joins TRBV29-1 to TRBJ2-3; 8 bases align to TRBD2. The CDR3 is made up of 12 amino acids. CDR1 and CDR2 (germline): SQVTM, ANQGSEA. DNA of the CDR3: TGCTCAGCGGGGGACGCCACAGATACGCAGTATTTT. This sequence encodes CSAGDATDTQYF.

The V and J genes are TRBV20-1 and TRBJ1-4; D is unclear. The ends were cut back, 5 bases at V and 0 bases at J, with 13 bases in the middle. CDR3 length equals 15 residues. From germline, CDR1 is DFQATT and CDR2 SNEGSKA (reference sequence). CDR3 DNA: TGCAGTGCTGTGGGGAGGCCTGCAACTAATGAAAAACTGTTTTTT. Its translation: CSAVGRPATNEKLFF.

In this sample, this clonotype turned up a few times. The V and J genes are TRBV7-2 and TRBJ2-5; the D call may be TRBD1 or TRBD2 (7 bases each). The V gene's germline CDR1 is SGHTA and CDR2 FQGNSA. V was clipped by 5 bases and J by 4 bases, with 14 bases between them. The CDR3 spans 14 residues. The CDR3 is CASSPGGARETQYF. The CDR3, as DNA: TGTGCCAGCAGCCCAGGGGGGGCGCGAGAGACCCAGTACTTC.

This clonotype was picked up a small number of times. The J gene is TRBJ2-1, the V gene TRBV7-2; D gene unclear. The germline V and J ends were trimmed by 5 bases and 2 bases, with 16 bases remaining between them. This CDR3 is built from 16 residues. Germline assignment: CDR1 SGHTA and CDR2 FQGNSA. The CDR3 reads CASSPKFRKPYNEQFF. The CDR3 nucleotides are TGTGCCAGCAGCCCTAAGTTTAGGAAACCCTACAATGAGCAGTTCTTC.

In this sample, this clonotype turned up a few times. The chain recombines TRBV5-1 with TRBJ1-1; TRBD1 is a possible D gene (5 bases). Trimming removed 2 bases from V and 5 bases from J, with 13 bases in between. In germline, CDR1 is SGHRS, CDR2 YFSETQ. The CDR3 consists of 14 residues. Here the CDR3 reads CASSLQTGGTEAFF. The CDR3 bases are TGCGCCAGCAGCTTACAGACGGGGGGGACTGAAGCTTTCTTT.

This clonotype appeared a few times. The chain joins TRBV28 to TRBJ2-7; D is ambiguous. Trimming removed 6 bases at V and 3 bases at J, with 12 bases between. Germline V gene lookup returns CDR1 MDHEN and CDR2 SYDVKM. CDR3 length: 13 amino acids. In DNA form, the CDR3 reads TGTGCCAGCAGCTCCCCCAACAGCTACGAGCAGTACTTC. Translating gives CASSSPNSYEQYF.

CDR3 region: CASSVEFSYEQYF. CDR3 bases: TGTGCCAGCAGCGTAGAGTTTTCCTACGAGCAGTACTTC. The chain employs TRBV7-2 and TRBJ2-7, with no clear D. The V gene lost 5 bases and the J gene lost 1 base, with 9 bases spanning the gap. CDR1 SGHTA and CDR2 FQGNSA come from the germline V gene. CDR3 size: 13 residues.